The 31 T cell receptor beta chains below come from one sample, sequenced in a study of blood T cell repertoires in COVID-19. The data were produced by immunoSEQ multiplex PCR, yet TCRdb's version contains in-frame clones alone and is incomplete. The profile shows 200,000 to 300,000 clones, roughly 88% of them singletons. The sequenced sample consisted of peripheral blood. Receptors were obtained from a man aged 40-50 years who had recovered from COVID-19.

The V and J genes are TRBV15 and TRBJ2-4; 9 nucleotides line up with TRBD2. Losses at the gene ends were 2 bases for V and 7 bases for J; bases not matched to a gene: 3. Germline V gene data show CDR1 as LNHNV and CDR2 as YYDKDF (reference sequence). This CDR3 is 14 amino acids long. The DNA for the CDR3 is TGTGCCACCAGCAGACTAGCGGGACGCAACATTCAGTACTTC. It yields the protein CATSRLAGRNIQYF. Based on the CDR3 plus reference TRBV15 and TRBJ2-4, the full variable domain is DAMVIQNPRYQVTQFGKPVTLSCSQTLNHNVMYWYQQKSSQAPKLLFHYYDKDFNNEADTPDNFQSRRPNTSFCFLDIRSPGLGDTAMYLCATSRLAGRNIQYFGAGTRLSVL.

The rearrangement uses TRBV28 and TRBJ2-1, with D perhaps matching TRBD2 (6 bases). Trimming left V 8 bases short and J 2 bases short, with 7 bases between. The CDR3 loop spans 12 amino acids. The germline gives CDR1 MDHEN, CDR2 SYDVKM. CDR3 residues: CASGGTYNEQFF. As DNA, the CDR3 is TGTGCCAGCGGCGGGACCTACAATGAGCAGTTCTTC.

The chain joins TRBV14 to TRBJ1-2, with D maybe TRBD1 (6 bases). V dropped 0 bases and J dropped 8 bases, with 16 bases sitting between them. Germline CDR1 reads SGHDN; CDR2 reads FVKESK. CDR3 length equals 15 residues. Written as DNA, the CDR3 is TGTGCCAGCAGCCAAGATTGGGGGGGCTCGTTCGGCTACACCTTC. Its protein product is CASSQDWGGSFGYTF.

The chain combines TRBV10-1 with TRBJ2-7; weak D call: TRBD1 (5 bases). Germline V gives CDR1 WNHNN, CDR2 SYGVQD (reference sequence). Trimming removed 8 bases at V and 2 bases at J, with 13 bases between. The CDR3 length is 13 residues. This CDR3 reads CASGPRGTYEQYF. For the CDR3, the DNA is TGCGCCAGCGGACCAAGGGGAACCTACGAGCAGTACTTC.

The J gene is TRBJ2-1, the V gene TRBV9, with 11 bases lining up with TRBD1. The germline CDR1 and CDR2 sequences are SGDLS and YYNGEE. The CDR3 is 15 amino acids. Trimming at V came to 4 bases and at J to 6 bases, leaving 6 bases not matched to a gene. CDR3 loop: CASSPTGTGGNEQFF. The CDR3 DNA reads as TGTGCCAGCAGCCCTACCGGGACAGGGGGCAATGAGCAGTTCTTC.

This clone showed up just once. The chain uses TRBV5-1 and TRBJ2-1, with TRBD2 matching 9 bases. CDR1 is SGHRS and CDR2 is YFSETQ in the germline V gene. This CDR3 is 14 amino acids long. With V trimmed by 1 base and J by 9 bases, 5 bases remained unmatched. The CDR3 is CASSLRTSEGEQFF. The DNA for the CDR3 is TGCGCCAGCAGCTTGAGGACTAGCGAAGGTGAGCAGTTCTTC.

This clone has a single count. The genes are TRBV10-2 and TRBJ1-4; no definite D call. Germline V gene data show CDR1 as WSHSY and CDR2 as SAAADI. The CDR3 has 15 amino acids. V shed 6 bases and J shed 0 bases, with 11 bases lying between them. The CDR3 reads CASSVTGTTNEKLFF. Here the CDR3 DNA reads TGCGCCAGCAGCGTAACCGGGACAACTAATGAAAAACTGTTTTTT.

This clone was counted once. The rearrangement joins TRBV28 to TRBJ2-1; 7 bases are shared with TRBD2. The germline V gene encodes CDR1 MDHEN and CDR2 SYDVKM. V lost 5 bases to trimming and J lost 12 bases; unmatched junction nucleotides: 13. The CDR3 contains 14 residues. CDR3 in amino acids: CASSRLRTSSLQFF. DNA of the CDR3: TGTGCCAGCAGTAGACTTCGGACTAGTTCTTTGCAGTTCTTC.

This clone was seen a handful of times. The V and J genes are TRBV18 and TRBJ1-1; D unresolved. Germline V gene data show CDR1 as KGHSH and CDR2 as LQKENI. With 3 bases removed from V and 8 bases from J, the gap between germline ends came to 16 bases. This CDR3 is 14 amino acids long. CDR3 in amino acids: CASSPSPQMSEAFF. The CDR3 DNA reads as TGTGCCAGCTCACCTTCACCGCAGATGTCCGAAGCTTTCTTT.

This clone showed up just a few times. The CDR3 nucleotides read TGTGCCAGCACCATCCGGGGGGGTTTGGGCTATGGCTACACCTTC. It yields the protein CASTIRGGLGYGYTF. The V and J genes are TRBV7-8 and TRBJ1-2; tentative D call: TRBD1 (5 bases). V lost 7 bases to trimming and J lost 4 bases, with 19 bases between them. The CDR3 has 15 amino acids. Germline CDR1 SGHVS, CDR2 FQNEAQ.

This chain joins TRBV5-1 and TRBJ2-5; 7 bases fit TRBD1. The CDR3 spans 14 residues. Germline CDR1 is SGHRS and CDR2 is YFSETQ. The junction had 8 bases not matched to a gene; V was cut back by 5 bases and J by 4 bases. CDR3 sequence (DNA): TGCGCCAGCAGGGTAGGGGGCCCCTCAGAGACCCAGTACTTC. Its protein is CASRVGGPSETQYF.

This clone was observed a few times. One junction end disagrees with the germline gene, perhaps due to a read error. The chain employs TRBV5-6 and TRBJ1-2, with TRBD1 identical over 9 bases. Germline V CDR1 and CDR2: SGHDT, YYEEEE. The CDR3 spans 14 residues. DNA of the CDR3: TGTGCCAGCAGTTTGGACAGGGGAACAGGTGGCTACACCTTC. Protein: CASSLDRGTGGYTF.

The chain has TRBV5-1 and TRBJ1-1, with D possibly being TRBD1 (5 bases). The V and J ends lost 6 bases and 2 bases respectively, with 17 bases between them. This CDR3 contains 15 residues. Germline V gene lookup returns CDR1 SGHRS and CDR2 YFSETQ. CDR3 coding DNA: TGCGCCAGCAAAGTACGGGCAGGGAAAAACACTGAAGCTTTCTTT. The encoded protein is CASKVRAGKNTEAFF.

The J gene is TRBJ2-3, the V gene TRBV19; 11 nucleotides agree with TRBD2. The trim removed 2 bases at V and 5 bases at J, leaving 6 bases unmatched. The CDR3 runs 16 residues. Germline V lookup: CDR1 LNHDA, CDR2 SQIVND (reference sequence). Here the CDR3 reads CASSIISGRGRDTQYF. In DNA, the CDR3 is TGTGCCAGTAGTATAATTAGCGGGAGGGGGAGAGATACGCAGTATTTT.

This clone was picked up one time. The chain employs TRBV10-3 and TRBJ2-7, with 11 positions matching TRBD2. CDR1 and CDR2 (germline): ENHRY, SYGVKD. The CDR3 totals 15 residues. V gave up 2 bases and J gave up 4 bases; unmatched junction bases: 4. CDR3 protein: CAISEPTSGIYEQYF. In DNA form, the CDR3 reads TGTGCCATCAGTGAGCCGACTAGCGGGATTTACGAGCAGTACTTC.

The chain recombines TRBV4-1 with TRBJ1-2; 7 bases line up with TRBD1. There are 15 residues in the CDR3. The V gene end was trimmed by 1 base and the J gene end by 6 bases; junction bases not matched to a gene: 8. The germline V gene has CDR1 MGHRA and CDR2 YSYEKL. The CDR3, as DNA: TGCGCCAGCAGCCAAGGTCTAGGGGGCATGCATGGCTACACCTTC. Translating it yields CASSQGLGGMHGYTF.

The chain joins TRBV11-2 to TRBJ2-3; the D gene is possibly TRBD1 (6 bases). CDR1 and CDR2 (germline): SGHAT, FQNNGV. The CDR3 totals 17 residues. V dropped 3 bases and J dropped 2 bases, with 18 bases sitting between them. Written as DNA, the CDR3 is TGTGCCAGCAGCTTGTTTGGCCTACAGGGTTACACAGATACGCAGTATTTT. This codes for CASSLFGLQGYTDTQYF. The full variable domain, in which reference TRBV11-2 and TRBJ2-3 provide the parts outside the CDR3, is EAGVAQSPRYKIIEKRQSVAFWCNPISGHATLYWYQQILGQGPKLLIQFQNNGVVDDSQLPKDRFSAERLKGVDSTLKIQPAKLEDSAVYLCASSLFGLQGYTDTQYFGPGTRLTVL.

Only one count was recorded for this clone. V usage is TRBV11-3 and J usage is TRBJ2-5, with TRBD2 matching over 7 bases. The CDR3 totals 15 residues. The ends lost 5 bases at V and 5 bases at J; junction bases unmatched: 11. Germline values: CDR1 SGHNT, CDR2 YENEEA. CDR3 sequence: CASSPAQLAAETQYF. In DNA, the CDR3 is TGTGCCAGCAGCCCCGCCCAGCTAGCGGCTGAGACCCAGTACTTC. The full variable domain, with the rest looked up from reference TRBV11-3 and TRBJ2-5, is EAGVVQSPRYKIIEKKQPVAFWCNPISGHNTLYWYLQNLGQGPELLIRYENEEAVDDSQLPKDRFSAERLKGVDSTLKIQPAELGDSAVYLCASSPAQLAAETQYFGPGTRLLVL.

The V call is TRBV27, the J call TRBJ1-6; perhaps TRBD1 as D (6 bases). Germline V lookup: CDR1 MNHEY, CDR2 SMNVEV (reference sequence). Trimming pared 5 bases from V and 5 bases from J, leaving 13 bases between. The CDR3 spans 15 residues. CDR3: CASSQRQANNSPLHF. The CDR3 DNA reads as TGTGCCAGCAGTCAAAGACAGGCGAATAATTCACCCCTCCACTTT.

J is TRBJ2-7 and V is TRBV10-2, with D tentatively TRBD1 (5 bases). This CDR3 has 16 residues. Germline V gene sequence: CDR1 WSHSY, CDR2 SAAADI. Trimming left V 0 bases short and J 5 bases short, with 17 bases between. The DNA for the CDR3 is TGCGCCAGCAGTGAGTCGTTAAGGGGAATTTTCAACGAGCAGTACTTC. This encodes CASSESLRGIFNEQYF.

This rearrangement joins TRBV18 to TRBJ1-3, with 7 bases lining up with TRBD1. Trimming at V came to 3 bases and at J to 4 bases, leaving 6 bases not matched to a gene. CDR3 length: 15 amino acids. Germline CDR1 and CDR2: KGHSH and LQKENI. The CDR3 is CASSPRQGRGNTIYF. CDR3 sequence (DNA): TGTGCCAGCTCACCGAGACAGGGCCGCGGAAACACCATATATTTT.

V and J are TRBV19 and TRBJ2-7, with 9 bases that match TRBD1. The CDR3 is made up of 15 amino acids. The ends lost 4 bases at V and 3 bases at J; junction bases unmatched: 7. CDR1 and CDR2 (germline): LNHDA, SQIVND (reference sequence). For the CDR3, the DNA is TGTGCCAGTAGTAAGGGACAGGGATGGTACTACGAGCAGTACTTC. It codes for CASSKGQGWYYEQYF.

CDR3 sequence: CASSIRSGEGPYEQYF. The CDR3 region has the DNA TGTGCCAGTAGTATTCGGTCCGGGGAGGGACCCTACGAGCAGTACTTC. The rearrangement links TRBV19 to TRBJ2-7; 7 nucleotides match TRBD2. CDR1 is LNHDA, CDR2 SQIVND, per germline (reference sequence). The CDR3 totals 16 residues. With 3 bases clipped from V and 2 bases from J, the junction kept 10 bases outside the gene matches.

J is TRBJ2-5 and V is TRBV6-2 or TRBV6-3, with 9 bases lining up with TRBD2. The trim removed 1 base at V and 2 bases at J, leaving 14 bases unmatched. This CDR3 comprises 19 residues. From germline, CDR1 is MNHEY and CDR2 SVGEGT. The CDR3 sequence: CASSYYSERGAPEQETQYF. DNA for the CDR3: TGTGCCAGCAGTTACTATAGCGAGCGGGGGGCCCCAGAGCAAGAGACCCAGTACTTC.

This rearrangement joins TRBV7-2 to TRBJ2-7; 7 nucleotides line up with TRBD1. The CDR3 consists of 13 residues. V shed 4 bases, J shed 6 bases, and the junction held 6 bases outside the gene matches. CDR1 SGHTA and CDR2 FQGNSA come from the germline V gene. The CDR3 nucleotides are TGTGCCAGCAGCTCCCTCGACAGGGCCGAGCAGTACTTC. Amino acid sequence: CASSSLDRAEQYF.

The rearrangement links TRBV4-3 to TRBJ1-6; D call uncertain. This CDR3 is built from 15 residues. Trimming took off 1 base at V and 7 bases at J, with 11 bases between the two ends. CDR1 is LGHNA and CDR2 is YSLEER in the germline V gene. The CDR3 coding sequence is TGCGCCAGCAGCCAAGTTGACCGCGGGAATTCACCCCTCCACTTT. Its translation is CASSQVDRGNSPLHF.

The genes are TRBV30 and TRBJ1-2; a weak D match, TRBD1 (5 bases). Trimming left V 1 base short and J 8 bases short, with 11 bases between. Germline-derived CDR1 and CDR2 are GTSNPN and SVGIG (reference sequence). This CDR3 spans 12 amino acids. Written as DNA, the CDR3 is TGTGCCTGGAGTGATGGGGGGAGCGGCTACACCTTC. It encodes CAWSDGGSGYTF.

The chain carries TRBV10-3 and TRBJ2-3; TRBD2 aligns across 7 bases. Germline V gene lookup returns CDR1 ENHRY and CDR2 SYGVKD. With V trimmed by 3 bases and J by 3 bases, 12 bases remained unmatched. The CDR3 consists of 17 residues. CDR3 residues: CAISDKGRESGTDTQYF. DNA for the CDR3: TGTGCCATCAGTGATAAGGGGCGGGAGTCGGGGACAGATACGCAGTATTTT.

The chain joins TRBV4-3 to TRBJ2-3; D might be TRBD1 (5 bases). Trimming shortened V by 0 bases and J by 6 bases, and 7 bases separated the two germline ends. The CDR3 runs to 13 residues. Germline CDR1 LGHNA, CDR2 YSLEER. The CDR3 DNA reads as TGCGCCAGCAGCCAAGATCCAGGGGATACGCAGTATTTT. Translating gives CASSQDPGDTQYF.

This clone was observed a handful of times. The genes are TRBV29-1 and TRBJ2-1; 8 nucleotides line up with TRBD1. The length of the CDR3 is 12 residues. Germline CDR1 is SQVTM and CDR2 is ANQGSEA. CDR3 sequence: CRASGQGHEQFF. The DNA for the CDR3 is TGCAGGGCTTCCGGACAGGGCCATGAGCAGTTCTTC.

The CDR3 DNA sequence: TGCGCCAGCAGCCCCGGGGGGACTAGCACAGATACGCAGTATTTT. It codes for CASSPGGTSTDTQYF. The chain links TRBV5-1 to TRBJ2-3, with 7 bases that match TRBD2. In germline, CDR1 is SGHRS, CDR2 YFSETQ. V gave up 4 bases and J gave up 0 bases; unmatched junction bases: 5. The CDR3 extends over 15 amino acids.